These 13 T cell receptor beta chains were sequenced from one sample in a study of T cells in Graves' hyperthyroidism and ophthalmopathy. From RNA transcripts, TCR beta CDR3 regions were amplified. Researchers ran a first-round RT-PCR on the TCR CDR3 using the HTBI primer set. TCRdb re-called the multiplex PCR reads with MiXCR, one entry per CDR3 protein. The table lists 490,000 or so distinct CDR3 sequences, about 16% of them singletons, with over 25% in the top ten. Sequencing was carried out using blood. Receptor source: a woman aged 25 to 39 with Graves' ophthalmopathy.

Turning to this clonotype: This clone may be a read error of a much larger clone one base away. V usage is TRBV2 and J usage is TRBJ2-2; 7 bases are a match to TRBD1. Germline V gene sequence: CDR1 SNHLY, CDR2 FYNNEI. J was trimmed by 3 bases and V by 4 bases; bases with no gene match: 2. The CDR3 runs 14 residues. CDR3: CASSGDSDTGELFF. Here the CDR3 DNA reads TGTGCCAGCAGTGGGGACAGCGACACCGGGGAGCTGTTTTTT.

In its sample, this clonotype was seen a few times. The genes are TRBV28 and TRBJ2-4, with a possible D match to TRBD2 (6 bases). The germline V and J ends were trimmed by 6 bases and 2 bases, with 20 bases remaining between them. The CDR3 totals 17 residues. In germline, CDR1 is MDHEN, CDR2 SYDVKM. For the CDR3, the DNA is TGTGCCAGCAGCCCTACCTGGGGCGCGGGGACCAAAAACATTCAGTACTTC. Its protein product is CASSPTWGAGTKNIQYF.

This clonotype was detected a few times. DNA for the CDR3: TGCAGTGCTAGAGATAGGGCAGGGGGTACGAATGAGCAGTTCTTC. Protein: CSARDRAGGTNEQFF. This sequence joins TRBV20-1 and TRBJ2-1; TRBD1 matches at 7 bases. The CDR3 is 15 residues long. Germline CDR1 is DFQATT and CDR2 is SNEGSKA (reference sequence). With 0 bases clipped from V and 7 bases from J, the junction kept 9 bases outside the gene matches.

In its sample, this clonotype was seen a few times. The chain recombines TRBV30 with TRBJ1-3; D is unresolved. V lost 3 bases and J 3 bases, leaving 6 bases between the germline ends. CDR1 and CDR2 from the germline V gene are GTSNPN and SVGIG (reference sequence). CDR3 length: 12 amino acids. The CDR3 DNA is TGTGCCTGGAGGACCAGTGGAAACACCATATATTTT. It yields the protein CAWRTSGNTIYF.

V usage is TRBV15 and J usage is TRBJ2-7, with 8 nucleotides matching TRBD2. Germline CDR1 and CDR2: LNHNV and YYDKDF (reference sequence). This CDR3 spans 13 amino acids. The V segment lost 6 bases and the J segment 3 bases; nucleotides outside the gene matches: 4. The chain's CDR3 is CATSSGESYEQYF. The CDR3 DNA follows: TGTGCCACCAGTAGCGGGGAAAGCTACGAGCAGTACTTC.

This clonotype was seen ten or more times. The CDR3 DNA reads TGTGCCAGCTCACCAACGAAGACCCAGTACTTC. It yields the protein CASSPTKTQYF. The chain has TRBV18 and TRBJ2-5; no firm D call. The V and J ends lost 2 bases and 6 bases respectively, with 4 bases between them. The CDR3 length is 11 residues. Germline V gene lookup returns CDR1 KGHSH and CDR2 LQKENI.

As regards this clonotype: At one boundary the junction diverges from the germline segment, which might be a read error. The chain joins TRBV5-1 to TRBJ2-7; D is possibly TRBD2 (5 bases). Germline CDR1 and CDR2: SGHRS and YFSETQ. The CDR3 is 17 residues long. Written as DNA, the CDR3 is TGTGCCAGCAGCTTGACCTACCCTTCGGGATTCTCCTACGAGCAGTACTTC. This gives the protein CASSLTYPSGFSYEQYF.

This clonotype was seen only a few times. V gene TRBV20-1 combines with J gene TRBJ2-7, with 7 bases matching TRBD1. The V gene's germline CDR1 is DFQATT and CDR2 SNEGSKA (reference sequence). J lost 4 bases, V lost 5 bases, and 14 bases had no gene match. This CDR3 has 15 residues. The CDR3 nucleotides read TGCAGTGCTCATACGGCTGACAGGGCGAGGTACGAGCAGTACTTC. Protein product: CSAHTADRARYEQYF.

This clonotype was seen ten or more times. The chain is built from TRBV5-1 and TRBJ1-6; TRBD1 is a possible D gene (6 bases). Trimming pared 0 bases from V and 7 bases from J, leaving 20 bases between. This CDR3 has 18 amino acids. Germline values: CDR1 SGHRS, CDR2 YFSETQ. The CDR3 DNA follows: TGCGCCAGCAGCTTGGATTCTCGAAAAAAGGGGGGGAATTCACCCCTCCACTTT. Amino acid sequence: CASSLDSRKKGGNSPLHF.

The chain combines TRBV19 with TRBJ2-5; tentatively, D is TRBD1 (6 bases). V was pared by 5 bases and J by 0 bases, with 13 bases between. In germline, CDR1 is LNHDA, CDR2 SQIVND (reference sequence). The CDR3 consists of 15 residues. CDR3 sequence: CASSVGTTYQETQYF. The CDR3 nucleotides read TGTGCCAGTAGTGTCGGGACAACGTACCAAGAGACCCAGTACTTC.

The rearrangement links TRBV19 to TRBJ2-3; D is unresolved. V was pared by 7 bases and J by 1 base, with 12 bases between. In germline, CDR1 is LNHDA, CDR2 SQIVND (reference sequence). This CDR3 has 14 amino acids. The chain's CDR3 is CASTEFWGTDTQYF. Here the CDR3 DNA reads TGTGCCAGTACCGAATTTTGGGGCACAGATACGCAGTATTTT. Using reference TRBV19 and TRBJ2-3 for the parts outside the CDR3, the full variable domain is DGGITQSPKYLFRKEGQNVTLSCEQNLNHDAMYWYRQDPGQGLRLIYYSQIVNDFQKGDIAEGYSVSREKKESFPLTVTSAQKNPTAFYLCASTEFWGTDTQYFGPGTRLTVL.

This clonotype was counted between two and nine times. The chain links TRBV11-2 to TRBJ2-7; D unclear. The CDR3 is 14 residues long. V gave up 2 bases and J gave up 3 bases, with 11 bases separating them. Germline loops: CDR1 SGHAT, CDR2 FQNNGV. The CDR3 here is CASSLYRTLYEQYF. As DNA, the CDR3 is TGTGCCAGCAGCTTATACCGGACCCTCTACGAGCAGTACTTC.

This clonotype has a handful of counts. The gene calls are TRBV19 and TRBJ2-3, with 8 bases that match TRBD1. The CDR3 extends over 17 amino acids. Trimming cost V 5 bases and J 2 bases; bases outside gene matches: 12. The germline V gene encodes CDR1 LNHDA and CDR2 SQIVND (reference sequence). CDR3 region: CASSLRDRLRPTDTQYF. In DNA, the CDR3 is TGTGCCAGTAGTCTTCGGGACAGGTTAAGACCCACAGATACGCAGTATTTT. Complete variable domain (other parts from reference TRBV19 and TRBJ2-3): DGGITQSPKYLFRKEGQNVTLSCEQNLNHDAMYWYRQDPGQGLRLIYYSQIVNDFQKGDIAEGYSVSREKKESFPLTVTSAQKNPTAFYLCASSLRDRLRPTDTQYFGPGTRLTVL.